This T cell receptor (beta chain) derives from a study of naive and memory T cell subsets. This clonotype occurred a few times. As yet, its antigen is unknown. Whole-study results and caveats: From naive to CM, EM and EMRA, diversity decreased and Gini increased. Each distinct alpha or beta sequence counts as one clonotype. Possibly reflecting memory cells re-expressing CD45RA, a few larger clonotypes occurred in naive repertoires, especially CD8.

The J segment lost 2 bases and the V segment lost 5 bases, leaving 6 bases of the junction unmatched. Germline CDR1 is DFQATT and CDR2 is SNEGSKA (reference sequence). This CDR3 is 15 amino acids long. CMV status came from CD4+ T cell IFNgamma after overnight CMV lysate stimulation of fresh PBMCs. Four subsets defined by CD45RA and CD27 were sorted after CD3, CD4, CD8 and live/dead staining. The beta constant-region primer was an equimolar mix of two oligonucleotides covering TRBC1 and TRBC2. Ligated cDNA was amplified by four rounds of PCR with nested alpha and beta constant-region primers and SP2. TCRdb reprocessed the UMI-ligation and nested PCR reads via MiXCR and lists one record per CDR3 protein. The sample carries around 83,000 distinct CDR3 sequences, 10% to 12% recorded once.

The J gene is TRBJ1-5, the V gene TRBV20-1, with 10 positions matching TRBD1. The receptor comes from a human donor in good health. The sequencing sample was made of naive CD4+ T cells from blood. The CDR3 DNA reads TGCAGTGCTCAGACAGGGGGCACGGGCAATCAGCCCCAGCATTTT. Protein product: CSAQTGGTGNQPQHF.